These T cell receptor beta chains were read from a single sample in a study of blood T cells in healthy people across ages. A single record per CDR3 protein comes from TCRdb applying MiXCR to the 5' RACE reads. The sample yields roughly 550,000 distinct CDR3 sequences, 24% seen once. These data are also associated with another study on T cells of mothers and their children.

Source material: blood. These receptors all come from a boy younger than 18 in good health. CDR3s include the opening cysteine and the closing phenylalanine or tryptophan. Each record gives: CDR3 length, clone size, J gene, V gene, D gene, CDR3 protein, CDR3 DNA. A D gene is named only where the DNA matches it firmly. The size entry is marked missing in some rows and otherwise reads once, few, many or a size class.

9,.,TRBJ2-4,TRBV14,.,CASSPLVAF,TGTGCCAGCAGCCCCCTAGTGGCCTTC
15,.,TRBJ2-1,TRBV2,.,CASSQERGPYNEQFF,TGTGCCAGCAGTCAAGAACGGGGTCCCTACAATGAGCAGTTCTTC
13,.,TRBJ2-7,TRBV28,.,CASSFLRAYEQYF,TGTGCCAGCAGTTTTCTCCGAGCCTACGAGCAGTACTTC
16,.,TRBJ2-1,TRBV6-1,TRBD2,CASRSRSGRANNEQFF,TGCGCCAGCAGATCACGGAGCGGGAGGGCCAACAATGAGCAGTTCTTC
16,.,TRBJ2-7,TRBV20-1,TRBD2,CSARDRTSGRPYEQYF,TGCAGTGCTAGAGATCGCACTAGCGGGAGGCCCTACGAGCAGTACTTC
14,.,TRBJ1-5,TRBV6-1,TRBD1,CASSLTGADQPQHF,TGTGCCAGCAGTCTGACAGGGGCGGACCAGCCCCAGCATTTT
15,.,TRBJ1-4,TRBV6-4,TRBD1,CASSERGTGGEKLFF,TGTGCCAGCAGTGAGAGGGGGACAGGGGGTGAAAAACTGTTTTTT
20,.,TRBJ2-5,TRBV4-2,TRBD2,CASSQEIIASGRAFEETQYF,TGTGCCAGCAGCCAAGAAATTATAGCTAGCGGGAGGGCTTTTGAAGAGACCCAGTACTTC
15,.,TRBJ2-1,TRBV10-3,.,CAISDPDSSYNEQFF,TGTGCCATCAGTGATCCCGATAGCTCCTACAATGAGCAGTTCTTC
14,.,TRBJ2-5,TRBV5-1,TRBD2,CASSRTSEQETQYF,TGCGCCAGCAGCCGGACTAGCGAACAAGAGACCCAGTACTTC
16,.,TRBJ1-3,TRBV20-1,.,CSARLPTKSSGNTIYF,TGCAGTGCTCGACTACCGACGAAGAGCTCTGGAAACACCATATATTTT
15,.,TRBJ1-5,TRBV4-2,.,CASSQDWARRLTQHF,TGTGCCAGCAGCCAAGATTGGGCCAGGCGACTGACCCAGCATTTT
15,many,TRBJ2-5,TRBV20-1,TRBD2,CSARTSGGAEETQYF,TGCAGTGCTAGAACTAGCGGGGGGGCTGAAGAGACCCAGTACTTC
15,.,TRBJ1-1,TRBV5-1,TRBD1,CASSYRGVMNTEAFF,TGCGCCAGCAGCTACAGGGGCGTGATGAACACTGAAGCTTTCTTT
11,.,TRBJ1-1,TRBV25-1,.,CASSAQGIIFF,TGTGCCAGCAGTGCGCAGGGGATTATCTTCTTT
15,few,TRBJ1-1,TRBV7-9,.,CASSLSIGGAVEAFF,TGTGCCAGCAGTCTTTCTATTGGGGGTGCAGTCGAAGCTTTCTTT
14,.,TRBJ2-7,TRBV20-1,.,CSATGRSGRDEQYF,TGCAGTGCTACCGGTCGCTCCGGTAGGGACGAGCAGTACTTC
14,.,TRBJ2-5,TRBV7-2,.,CASSLARGTATSVF,TGTGCCAGCAGCTTAGCGCGCGGGACGGCTACTTCGGTTTTC
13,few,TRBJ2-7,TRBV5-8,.,CASSWVQGYEQYF,TGTGCCAGCAGCTGGGTACAGGGATACGAGCAGTACTTC
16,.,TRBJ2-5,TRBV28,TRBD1,CASSPDRDRGQETQYF,TGTGCCAGCAGTCCAGACCGGGACAGGGGACAAGAGACCCAGTACTTC
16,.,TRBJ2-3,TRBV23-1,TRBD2,CASSQLRTRPPDTQYF,TGCGCCAGCAGTCAACTAAGGACTAGACCTCCAGATACGCAGTATTTT
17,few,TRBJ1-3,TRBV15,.,CATSREGGPSSGNTIYF,TGTGCCACCAGCAGAGAGGGAGGCCCAAGCTCTGGAAACACCATATATTTT
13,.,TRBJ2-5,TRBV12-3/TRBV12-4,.,CASSLHSQETQYF,TGTGCCAGCAGTTTACACAGCCAAGAGACCCAGTACTTC
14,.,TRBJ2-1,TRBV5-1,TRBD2,CASSLTSGWAEQFF,TGCGCCAGCAGCTTGACTAGCGGGTGGGCTGAGCAGTTCTTC
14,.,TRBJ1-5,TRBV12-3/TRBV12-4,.,CASSFSRNNQPQHF,TGTGCCAGCAGTTTTTCCAGGAACAATCAGCCCCAGCATTTT
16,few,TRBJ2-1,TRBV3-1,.,CASSQIAGGGYNEQFF,TGTGCCAGCAGCCAAATCGCAGGGGGGGGGTACAATGAGCAGTTCTTC
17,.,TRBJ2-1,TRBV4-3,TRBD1,CASSQGRDRATYNEQFF,TGCGCCAGCAGCCAAGGGCGGGACAGGGCGACCTACAATGAGCAGTTCTTC
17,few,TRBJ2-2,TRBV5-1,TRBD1,CASSFPLQGATTGELFF,TGCGCCAGCAGCTTTCCCTTGCAGGGGGCGACCACCGGGGAGCTGTTTTTT
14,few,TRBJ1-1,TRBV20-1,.,CSASVALGAPEAFF,TGCAGTGCTAGCGTGGCACTCGGGGCCCCTGAAGCTTTCTTT
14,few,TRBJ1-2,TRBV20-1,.,CSAREAGRDYGYTF,TGCAGTGCTAGGGAAGCAGGGCGAGACTATGGCTACACCTTC
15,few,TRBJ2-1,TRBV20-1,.,CSASPDRYDYNEQFF,TGCAGTGCTAGTCCGGACCGCTACGACTACAATGAGCAGTTCTTC
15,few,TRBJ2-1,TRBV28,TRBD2,CASSLLGGRAWEQFF,TGTGCCAGCAGTTTACTCGGCGGGAGGGCCTGGGAGCAGTTCTTC
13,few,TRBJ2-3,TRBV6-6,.,CASTGSPPDTQYF,TGTGCCAGCACCGGGTCCCCCCCAGATACGCAGTATTTT
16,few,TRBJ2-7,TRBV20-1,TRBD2,CSANPNFRGSSYEQYF,TGCAGTGCTAACCCCAATTTCCGCGGGAGTTCCTACGAGCAGTACTTC
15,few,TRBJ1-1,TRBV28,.,CASSLRDIMNTEAFF,TGTGCCAGCAGTTTAAGGGATATAATGAACACTGAAGCTTTCTTT
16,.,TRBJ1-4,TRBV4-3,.,CASSQDAGLTNEKLFF,TGCGCCAGCAGCCAAGATGCCGGTCTAACTAATGAAAAACTGTTTTTT
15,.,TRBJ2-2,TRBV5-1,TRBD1,CASSLGGQYTGELFF,TGCGCCAGCAGCTTGGGGGGACAGTACACCGGGGAGCTGTTTTTT
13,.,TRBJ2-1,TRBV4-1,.,CASSQDNGNEQFF,TGCGCCAGCAGCCAAGATAACGGAAATGAGCAGTTCTTC
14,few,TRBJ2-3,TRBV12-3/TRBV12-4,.,CASSFSLRTDTQYF,TGTGCCAGCAGTTTTAGCCTTCGCACAGATACGCAGTATTTT
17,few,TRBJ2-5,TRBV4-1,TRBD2,CASSGVAGGPVEETQYF,TGCGCCAGCAGCGGCGTAGCGGGAGGGCCGGTTGAAGAGACCCAGTACTTC
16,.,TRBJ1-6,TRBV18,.,CASSPVGSSYNSPLHF,TGTGCCAGCTCGCCGGTTGGAAGCTCCTATAATTCACCCCTCCACTTT
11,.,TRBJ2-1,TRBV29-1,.,CSVAAVDEQFF,TGCAGCGTCGCGGCAGTTGATGAGCAGTTCTTC
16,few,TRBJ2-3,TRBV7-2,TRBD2,CASSLDSGGGTDTQYF,TGTGCCAGCAGCTTAGATAGCGGGGGAGGCACAGATACGCAGTATTTT
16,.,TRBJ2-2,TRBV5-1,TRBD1,CASSLAGTGATGELFF,TGCGCCAGCAGCTTGGCAGGGACAGGGGCCACCGGGGAGCTGTTTTTT
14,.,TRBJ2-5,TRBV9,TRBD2,CASSASGGAETQYF,TGTGCCAGCAGCGCTAGCGGGGGGGCTGAGACCCAGTACTTC
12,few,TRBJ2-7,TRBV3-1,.,CASSQRDDEQYF,TGTGCCAGCAGCCAACGGGACGACGAGCAGTACTTC
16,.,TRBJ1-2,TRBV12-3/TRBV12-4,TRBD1,CASTRAGTGTNYGYTF,TGTGCCAGCACTCGTGCCGGGACAGGCACTAACTATGGCTACACCTTC
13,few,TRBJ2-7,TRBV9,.,CASSSGNSYEQYF,TGTGCCAGCAGTTCAGGAAACTCCTACGAGCAGTACTTC